This T cell receptor (beta chain) derives from a study of blood T cell repertoires in COVID-19. Looking at the study overall: Specimens from acute and convalescent COVID-19 originated in the United States, Italy and Spain. Sample material is recorded as cDNA or gDNA derived from T cells, B-cell-depleted T cells, or PBMCs.

As processed by the authors: Estimated nucleated cell counts came from reference gene primer amplification. The repertoire was sequenced with immunoSEQ multiplex PCR; TCRdb's copy has only in-frame clones and lacks some. Clone size and V and J calls were adopted from that table, with D and trimming inferred from the DNA. Of about 59,000 clones in the sample, 75% to 95% were seen once. The ends lost 4 bases at V and 0 bases at J; junction bases unmatched: 12. This CDR3 comprises 19 residues. Germline CDR1 reads SEHNR; CDR2 reads FQNEAQ (reference sequence). The sequenced material came from peripheral blood. This TCR was recovered from a human donor in a cohort sampled during active COVID-19. V usage is TRBV7-9 and J usage is TRBJ2-1, with 10 bases fitting TRBD2. The CDR3 loop is CASSSPGLAFSDSYNEQFF. Here the CDR3 DNA reads TGTGCCAGCAGCTCGCCGGGACTAGCGTTCAGTGACTCCTACAATGAGCAGTTCTTC.